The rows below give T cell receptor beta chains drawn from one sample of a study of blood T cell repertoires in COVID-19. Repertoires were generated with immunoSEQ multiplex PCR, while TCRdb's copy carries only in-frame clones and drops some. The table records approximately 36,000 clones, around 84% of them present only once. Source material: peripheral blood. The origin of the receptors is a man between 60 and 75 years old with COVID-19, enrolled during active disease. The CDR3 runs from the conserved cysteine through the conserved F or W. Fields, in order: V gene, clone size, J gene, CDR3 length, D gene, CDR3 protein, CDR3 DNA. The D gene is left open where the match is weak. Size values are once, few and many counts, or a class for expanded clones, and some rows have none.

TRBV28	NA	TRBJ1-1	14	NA	CASRPGTRNTEAFF	TGTGCCAGCAGGCCCGGGACTAGGAACACTGAAGCTTTCTTT
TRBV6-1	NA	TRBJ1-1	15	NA	CASSESQRWGAEAFF	TGTGCCAGCAGTGAATCACAGCGTTGGGGAGCTGAAGCTTTCTTT
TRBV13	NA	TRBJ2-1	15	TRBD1	CASSFGQGQRNEQFF	TGTGCCAGCAGCTTTGGACAGGGGCAGAGGAATGAGCAGTTCTTC
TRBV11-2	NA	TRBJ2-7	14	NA	CASSIGSRVHEQYF	TGTGCCAGCAGCATCGGGTCCAGGGTGCACGAGCAGTACTTC
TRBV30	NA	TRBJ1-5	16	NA	CAWSDRFWTSNQPQHF	TGTGCCTGGAGTGACAGATTTTGGACAAGCAATCAGCCCCAGCATTTT
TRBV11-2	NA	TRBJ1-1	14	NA	CASSLVVGETEAFF	TGTGCCAGCAGCTTAGTAGTAGGGGAAACTGAAGCTTTCTTT
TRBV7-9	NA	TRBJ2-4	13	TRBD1	CASSLGGGRIQYF	TGTGCCAGCAGCTTAGGAGGGGGCCGGATTCAGTACTTC
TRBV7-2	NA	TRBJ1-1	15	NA	CASSFGQGSGTEAFF	TGTGCCAGCAGCTTTGGTCAGGGAAGTGGTACTGAAGCTTTCTTT
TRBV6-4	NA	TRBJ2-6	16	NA	CASSDSGVAGANVLTF	TGTGCCAGCAGCGATTCGGGGGTGGCCGGGGCCAACGTCCTGACTTTC
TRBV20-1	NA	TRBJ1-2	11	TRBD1	CSATGNDGYTF	TGCAGTGCGACAGGGAACGATGGCTACACCTTC
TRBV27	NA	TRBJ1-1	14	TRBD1	CASNRQGPNTEAFF	TGTGCCAGCAACCGACAGGGACCGAACACTGAAGCTTTCTTT
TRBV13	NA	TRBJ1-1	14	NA	CASSGGGVGTEAFF	TGTGCCAGCAGCGGAGGAGGGGTAGGCACTGAAGCTTTCTTT
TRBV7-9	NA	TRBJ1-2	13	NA	CASRLQGNYGYTF	TGTGCCAGCAGGCTACAGGGAAACTATGGCTACACCTTC
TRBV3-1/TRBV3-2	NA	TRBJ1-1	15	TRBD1	CASSQYGRGHTEAFF	TGTGCCAGCAGCCAATACGGAAGGGGGCACACTGAAGCTTTCTTT
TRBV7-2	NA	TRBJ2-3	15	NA	CASSLGPGEWDTQYF	TGTGCCAGCAGCTTAGGTCCAGGGGAGTGGGATACGCAGTATTTT
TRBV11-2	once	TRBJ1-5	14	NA	CASSLLPSESPQHF	TGTGCCAGCAGCCTCCTGCCTAGCGAATCGCCCCAGCATTTT
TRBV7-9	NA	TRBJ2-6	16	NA	CASSSRTRSGANVLTF	TGTGCCAGCAGCTCAAGGACACGGTCTGGGGCCAACGTCCTGACTTTC
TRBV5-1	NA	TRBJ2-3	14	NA	CASSLEGSTDTQYF	TGCGCCAGCAGCTTGGAGGGGAGCACAGATACGCAGTATTTT
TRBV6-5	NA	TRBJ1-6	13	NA	CATITQGSSPLHF	TGTGCCACTATCACCCAGGGTTCCTCACCCCTCCACTTT
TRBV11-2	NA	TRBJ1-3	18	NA	CASSSLSGSPNSGNTIYF	TGTGCCAGCAGCTCACTGAGCGGCAGCCCGAACTCTGGAAACACCATATATTTT
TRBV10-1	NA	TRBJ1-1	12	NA	CASSEAGRRAFF	TGCGCCAGCAGCGAGGCCGGAAGGAGAGCTTTCTTT
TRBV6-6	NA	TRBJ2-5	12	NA	CATGLREETQYF	TGTGCCACAGGGCTTAGGGAAGAGACCCAGTACTTC
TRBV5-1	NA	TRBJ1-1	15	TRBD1	CASSEWTGLNTEAFF	TGCGCCAGCAGCGAATGGACAGGGCTGAACACTGAAGCTTTCTTT
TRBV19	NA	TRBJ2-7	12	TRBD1	CASSDRVYEQYF	TGTGCCAGTAGTGACAGGGTGTACGAGCAGTACTTC
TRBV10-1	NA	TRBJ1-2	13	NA	CASSEKGSYGYTF	TGCGCCAGCAGTGAGAAGGGGTCCTATGGCTACACCTTC
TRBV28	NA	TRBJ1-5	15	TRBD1	CASKLPGQSNQPQHF	TGTGCCAGCAAATTACCGGGACAGAGCAATCAGCCCCAGCATTTT
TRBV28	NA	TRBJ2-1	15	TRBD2	CASAPAGVYLNEQFF	TGTGCCAGTGCGCCGGCGGGGGTTTATCTCAATGAGCAGTTCTTC
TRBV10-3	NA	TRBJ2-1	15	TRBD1	CAISVGTGWDNEQFF	TGTGCCATCAGTGTCGGGACAGGGTGGGACAATGAGCAGTTCTTC
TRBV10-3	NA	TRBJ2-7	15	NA	CAILTNSRARYEQYF	TGTGCCATCCTGACAAACTCCAGGGCTAGATACGAGCAGTACTTC
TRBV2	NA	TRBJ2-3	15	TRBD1	CASNQGAHSTDTQYF	TGTGCCAGCAATCAGGGGGCACATAGCACAGATACGCAGTATTTT
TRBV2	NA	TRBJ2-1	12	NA	CASSEDYYEQFF	TGTGCCAGCAGTGAAGATTACTATGAGCAGTTCTTC
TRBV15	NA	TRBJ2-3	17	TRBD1	CATSRDQGVPDTDTQYF	TGTGCCACCAGCAGAGATCAGGGGGTACCAGACACAGATACGCAGTATTTT
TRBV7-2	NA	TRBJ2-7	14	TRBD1	CASSPWTGVREQYF	TGTGCCAGCAGCCCCTGGACAGGGGTTCGCGAGCAGTACTTC
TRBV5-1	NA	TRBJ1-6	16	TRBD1	CASSPTQQGPRSPLHF	TGCGCCAGCAGCCCTACACAACAGGGGCCCCGGTCACCCCTCCACTTT
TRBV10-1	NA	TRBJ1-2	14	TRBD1	CASSPGTGVQGYTF	TGCGCCAGCAGTCCCGGGACAGGGGTACAAGGCTACACCTTC
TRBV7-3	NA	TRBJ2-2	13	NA	CASSATDTGELFF	TGTGCCAGCAGCGCGACAGACACCGGGGAGCTGTTTTTT